This note documents a single TCR beta chain sequence. The data were obtained in a study of cytomegalovirus exposure and HLA in healthy donors. Researchers ran the PCR with 60 Vbeta and 13 Jbeta primers. Generated by immunoSEQ multiplex PCR, the TCRdb table keeps only in-frame clones and is missing some. The data hold roughly 150,000 clones, with approximately 80% observed a single time. Germline lookup yields CDR1 WNHNN and CDR2 SYGVQD (reference sequence). The CDR3 spans 15 residues. V lost 0 bases, J lost 2 bases, and 4 bases stayed unmatched. The chain couples TRBV10-1 to TRBJ2-7; the match to TRBD1 covers 7 bases. The sequence came from a man aged 30 to 45 in good health and CMV-seronegative. Material: PBMCs. This chain's CDR3 is CASSESSGQPYEQYF. In nucleotides, the CDR3 is TGCGCCAGCAGTGAGTCCTCGGGACAGCCCTACGAGCAGTACTTC.